The 20 T cell receptor beta chains below were found in one sample sequenced in a study of Tregs in tolerant kidney transplant recipients. The nonmyeloablative bone marrow transplants came from related graft donors, with transient mixed chimerism. Sequencing was performed with immunoSEQ multiplex PCR; in TCRdb, only in-frame clones are kept and a portion is missing. This table has approximately 60,000 clones, around 87% appearing once. The sequences come from CD4+ T cells from blood (PBMCs), collected 6 months after the transplant. Receptors were obtained from a human patient who received a combined kidney and bone marrow transplant. These T cells may partly come from the graft donor.

The chain carries TRBV9 and TRBJ2-3; 10 positions match TRBD1. V shed 4 bases, J shed 1 base, and the junction held 3 bases outside the gene matches. The CDR3 runs 15 residues. Per the germline V gene, CDR1 is SGDLS and CDR2 is YYNGEE. The CDR3 region has the DNA TGTGCCAGCAGCCTGACAGGGGGCGGCACAGATACGCAGTATTTT. It translates to CASSLTGGGTDTQYF.

This clone was recorded once. The chain is built from TRBV10-3 and TRBJ2-1; the D gene is possibly TRBD2 (6 bases). CDR1 and CDR2 (germline): ENHRY, SYGVKD. The ends were cut back, 8 bases at V and 9 bases at J, with 11 bases in the middle. CDR3 length equals 11 residues. In DNA, the CDR3 is TGTGCCATCTCGACGGGGGTTGAGCAGTTCTTC. It encodes CAISTGVEQFF.

The rearrangement joins TRBV4-3 to TRBJ2-5; weak D call: TRBD1 (5 bases). The CDR3 has 14 amino acids. CDR1 LGHNA and CDR2 YSLEER come from the germline V gene. The ends were cut back, 1 base at V and 1 base at J, with 7 bases in the middle. CDR3 DNA: TGCGCCAGCAGCCAAGGCACAGGCCAAGAGACCCAGTACTTC. It yields the protein CASSQGTGQETQYF.

This chain links TRBV5-1 with TRBJ1-3, with 7 bases identical to TRBD1. V was clipped by 0 bases and J by 0 bases; unmatched bases: 3. Per germline, CDR1 SGHRS and CDR2 YFSETQ. This CDR3 contains 16 residues. The CDR3 is CASSLEGGHSGNTIYF. CDR3 sequence (DNA): TGCGCCAGCAGCTTGGAAGGGGGCCACTCTGGAAACACCATATATTTT.

DNA for the CDR3: TGCGCCAGCAGCCATGACCCTAGCGGGGGGTCTCAAGAGACCCAGTACTTC. Amino acid sequence: CASSHDPSGGSQETQYF. The V and J genes are TRBV4-3 and TRBJ2-5, with 11 bases matching TRBD2. J was trimmed by 2 bases and V by 3 bases; bases with no gene match: 8. The V gene's germline CDR1 is LGHNA and CDR2 YSLEER. The CDR3 has 17 residues.

This clone was observed once. The sample contains more than one DNA sequence encoding this CDR3. The chain uses TRBV5-1 and TRBJ1-6; D may be TRBD1 (5 bases). The V end lost 5 bases, the J end lost 8 bases, and 14 bases lay between the germline ends. The germline gives CDR1 SGHRS, CDR2 YFSETQ. This CDR3 spans 14 amino acids. The chain's CDR3 is CASSFSGGYSPLHF. The CDR3 DNA reads as TGCGCCAGCAGTTTCTCTGGGGGGTATTCACCCCTCCACTTT.

The chain links TRBV5-1 to TRBJ2-7; 8 positions match TRBD1. CDR1 and CDR2 from the germline V gene are SGHRS and YFSETQ. This CDR3 has 16 amino acids. V shed 5 bases and J 2 bases; nucleotides not matched to a gene: 12. The CDR3 loop reads CASSSSGTGRTYEQYF. CDR3 bases: TGCGCCAGCAGTTCGTCCGGGACAGGACGTACCTACGAGCAGTACTTC.

V gene TRBV7-2 combines with J gene TRBJ2-4; TRBD2 might be the D (6 bases). V was shortened by 3 bases and J by 9 bases, with 15 bases between the two germline ends. The CDR3 sequence is 14 residues long. CDR1 is SGHTA, CDR2 FQGNSA, per germline. The CDR3 sequence: CASSLGRESGIQYF. DNA of the CDR3: TGTGCCAGCAGCTTGGGTCGGGAGTCGGGCATTCAGTACTTC.

V gene TRBV7-2 combines with J gene TRBJ1-2, with TRBD1 matching 8 bases. CDR3 length equals 14 residues. Germline loops: CDR1 SGHTA, CDR2 FQGNSA. With 8 bases clipped from V and 0 bases from J, the junction kept 5 bases outside the gene matches. CDR3 DNA: TGTGCCAGCGTACAACAGGGGGCTAACTATGGCTACACCTTC. The encoded protein is CASVQQGANYGYTF.

The chain is built from TRBV10-2 and TRBJ2-3, with 14 bases matching TRBD2. This CDR3 has 15 amino acids. The junction had 3 bases not matched to a gene; V was cut back by 8 bases and J by 2 bases. Germline loops: CDR1 WSHSY, CDR2 SAAADI. This CDR3 reads CASGGLAGVTDTQYF. For the CDR3, the DNA is TGCGCCAGCGGGGGACTAGCGGGGGTCACAGATACGCAGTATTTT.

This clone was recorded once. V and J are TRBV29-1 and TRBJ2-3, with a possible D match to TRBD2 (5 bases). V lost 2 bases and J lost 7, with 19 bases in between. The CDR3 is 15 residues long. Per germline, CDR1 SQVTM and CDR2 ANQGSEA. The CDR3 DNA reads as TGCAGCGTTGAAAAGGGCCACGGGATCGATAATACGCAGTATTTT. This translates into CSVEKGHGIDNTQYF.

The chain links TRBV18 to TRBJ2-7, with 8 bases lining up with TRBD2. The CDR3 consists of 14 residues. Losses at the gene ends were 0 bases for V and 3 bases for J; bases not matched to a gene: 1. Germline assignment: CDR1 KGHSH and CDR2 LQKENI. DNA for the CDR3: TGTGCCAGCTCACCACCAGGGACTAGCTACGAGCAGTACTTC. Protein sequence: CASSPPGTSYEQYF.

The chain joins TRBV30 to TRBJ1-5; TRBD1 aligns across 7 bases. This CDR3 comprises 15 residues. CDR1 GTSNPN and CDR2 SVGIG come from the germline V gene (reference sequence). The junction had 10 bases not matched to a gene; V was cut back by 2 bases and J by 6 bases. CDR3 residues: CAWSKRQGLFQPQHF. The CDR3 DNA reads as TGTGCCTGGAGTAAAAGACAGGGTTTATTTCAGCCCCAGCATTTT.

V and J are TRBV7-6 and TRBJ2-2; D is perhaps TRBD1 (5 bases). Deletions cut 1 base from V and 2 bases from J, with 11 bases between. The CDR3 length is 16 residues. Germline V CDR1 and CDR2: SGHVS, FNYEAQ. The CDR3 here is CASSLGWGINTGELFF. The DNA of the CDR3 is TGTGCCAGCAGCTTAGGTTGGGGCATAAACACCGGGGAGCTGTTTTTT.

The chain combines TRBV4-1 with TRBJ2-3; a weak D match, TRBD2 (5 bases). Trimming stripped 2 bases from V and 0 bases from J, with 12 bases between. Germline CDR1 is MGHRA and CDR2 is YSYEKL. This CDR3 is 16 amino acids long. Here the CDR3 reads CASSQPLRGSTDTQYF. DNA of the CDR3: TGCGCCAGCAGCCAACCCCTACGGGGTAGCACAGATACGCAGTATTTT.

This chain connects TRBV14 to TRBJ2-7; D uncertain. Per germline, CDR1 SGHDN and CDR2 FVKESK. The CDR3 is 13 amino acids. Trimming removed 3 bases from V and 6 bases from J, with 12 bases in between. CDR3 sequence (DNA): TGTGCCAGCAGCCATCCCGACTGGAGCGAGCAGTACTTC. Residues: CASSHPDWSEQYF.

The chain employs TRBV29-1 and TRBJ2-5; 8 nucleotides match TRBD2. The junction had 8 bases not matched to a gene; V was cut back by 4 bases and J by 1 base. The germline gives CDR1 SQVTM, CDR2 ANQGSEA. This CDR3 contains 15 residues. The chain's CDR3 is CSVGPPGGLQETQYF. In DNA, the CDR3 is TGCAGCGTTGGCCCACCGGGGGGGCTCCAAGAGACCCAGTACTTC.

The chain has TRBV7-2 and TRBJ2-5; D is undetermined. Germline V lookup: CDR1 SGHTA, CDR2 FQGNSA. This CDR3 comprises 16 residues. The ends were cut back, 1 base at V and 5 bases at J, with 17 bases in the middle. The CDR3, as DNA: TGTGCCAGCAGCTTAGGTTATTATCCTGAGAGGGAGACCCAGTACTTC. The encoded protein is CASSLGYYPERETQYF.

The chain has TRBV18 and TRBJ1-5; 7 nucleotides match TRBD1. CDR3 length: 16 amino acids. Unmatched junction bases numbered 12, after V lost 5 bases and J lost 5 bases. Germline CDR1 reads KGHSH; CDR2 reads LQKENI. The CDR3 region is CASSYGRTGRHQPQHF. The DNA of the CDR3 is TGTGCCAGCTCATACGGCCGGACAGGCCGGCATCAGCCCCAGCATTTT.

A remark on this clone: The same CDR3 can be traced to other DNA sequences in this sample. The J gene is TRBJ1-6, the V gene TRBV6-5; a possible D gene is TRBD1 (5 bases). Trimming cost V 6 bases and J 9 bases, with 18 bases left between them. This CDR3 spans 15 amino acids. From germline, CDR1 is MNHEY and CDR2 SVGAGI. The CDR3 protein is CASRRLGRGTSPLHF. The CDR3, as DNA: TGTGCCAGCAGGCGGCTCGGGCGGGGGACTTCACCCCTCCACTTT.